This T cell receptor beta chain originates from a study of blood T cells in healthy people across ages. General study points: Age advanced and TCR beta diversity per million T cells fell, roughly linearly.

For this clonotype: What it binds is unknown.

The authors ran a second PCR of roughly 6 to 12 cycles using a sample-barcoded 5' primer and a J-beta primer mix. TCRdb re-called the 5' RACE reads with MiXCR, one entry per CDR3 protein. Here the sample spans approximately 600,000 distinct CDR3 sequences, around three fifths being singletons. Trimming took off 2 bases at V and 3 bases at J, with 19 bases between the two ends. The CDR3 runs 17 residues. Germline-derived CDR1 and CDR2 are MNHNY and SVGAGI (reference sequence). J is TRBJ2-5 and V is TRBV6-6, with no clear D. The clonotype was recovered from a man in his 60s in good health. The source material was blood. CDR3 region: CASSYESYHGLKETQYF. DNA of the CDR3: TGTGCCAGCAGTTACGAGAGCTACCATGGCCTGAAAGAGACCCAGTACTTC.